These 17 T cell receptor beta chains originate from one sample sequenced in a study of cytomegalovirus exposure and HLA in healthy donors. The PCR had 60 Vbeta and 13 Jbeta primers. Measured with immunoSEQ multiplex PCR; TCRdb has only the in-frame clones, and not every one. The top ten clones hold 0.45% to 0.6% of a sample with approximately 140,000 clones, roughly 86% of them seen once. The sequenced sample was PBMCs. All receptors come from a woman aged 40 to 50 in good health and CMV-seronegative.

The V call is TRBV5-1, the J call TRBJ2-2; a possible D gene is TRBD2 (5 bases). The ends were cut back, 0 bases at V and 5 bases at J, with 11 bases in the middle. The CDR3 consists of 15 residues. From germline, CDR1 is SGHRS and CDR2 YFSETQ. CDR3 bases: TGCGCCAGCAGCTTGGAACTAGTAGAGACCGGGGAGCTGTTTTTT. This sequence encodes CASSLELVETGELFF. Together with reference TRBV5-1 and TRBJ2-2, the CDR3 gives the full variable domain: KAGVTQTPRYLIKTRGQQVTLSCSPISGHRSVSWYQQTPGQGLQFLFEYFSETQRNKGNFPGRFSGRQFSNSRSEMNVSTLELGDSALYLCASSLELVETGELFFGEGSRLTVL.

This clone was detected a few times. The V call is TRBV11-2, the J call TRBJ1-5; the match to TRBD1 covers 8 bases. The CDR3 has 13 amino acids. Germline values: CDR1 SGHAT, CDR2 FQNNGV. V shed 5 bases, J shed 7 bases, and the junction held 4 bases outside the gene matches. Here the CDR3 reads CASSPDREQPQHF. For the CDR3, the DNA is TGTGCCAGCAGCCCGGACAGGGAGCAGCCCCAGCATTTT.

CDR3 sequence: CASSGTSGSYEQYF. The CDR3 DNA sequence: TGCGCCAGCAGTGGAACTAGCGGCTCCTACGAGCAGTACTTC. This sequence joins TRBV10-1 and TRBJ2-7, with 8 bases fitting TRBD2. V gave up 4 bases and J gave up 0 bases; unmatched junction bases: 2. CDR3 length: 14 residues. Looked up from germline, CDR1 is WNHNN and CDR2 is SYGVQD (reference sequence).

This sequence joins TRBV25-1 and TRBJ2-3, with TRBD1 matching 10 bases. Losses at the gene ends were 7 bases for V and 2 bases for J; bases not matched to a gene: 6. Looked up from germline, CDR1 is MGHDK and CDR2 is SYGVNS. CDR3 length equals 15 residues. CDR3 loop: CASTRQGAYTDTQYF. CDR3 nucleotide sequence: TGTGCCAGCACCCGACAGGGGGCCTACACAGATACGCAGTATTTT.

The CDR3 loop reads CASTYRGTGELFF. CDR3 bases: TGTGCCAGCACCTACAGGGGGACCGGGGAGCTGTTTTTT. The chain uses TRBV28 and TRBJ2-2, with TRBD1 matching 8 bases. The CDR3 is made up of 13 amino acids. The germline V gene has CDR1 MDHEN and CDR2 SYDVKM. V trimming: 7 bases; J trimming: 5 bases; junction bases outside the gene matches: 3.

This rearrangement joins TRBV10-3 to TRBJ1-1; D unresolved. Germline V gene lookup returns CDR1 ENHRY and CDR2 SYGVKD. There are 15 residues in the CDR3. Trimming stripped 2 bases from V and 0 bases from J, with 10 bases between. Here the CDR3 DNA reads TGTGCCATCAGTGAGGATCCGGGGATGAACACTGAAGCTTTCTTT. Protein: CAISEDPGMNTEAFF.

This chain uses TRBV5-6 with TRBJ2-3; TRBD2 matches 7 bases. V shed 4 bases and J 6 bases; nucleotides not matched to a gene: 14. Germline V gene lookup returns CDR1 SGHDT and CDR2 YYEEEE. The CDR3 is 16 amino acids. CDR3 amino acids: CASSTLLASSSDTQYF. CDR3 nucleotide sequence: TGTGCCAGCAGCACGCTACTAGCGAGTTCATCCGATACGCAGTATTTT.

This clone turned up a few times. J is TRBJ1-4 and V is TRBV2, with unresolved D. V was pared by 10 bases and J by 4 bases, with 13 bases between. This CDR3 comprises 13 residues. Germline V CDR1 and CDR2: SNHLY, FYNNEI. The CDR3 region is CATPGGGNEKLFF. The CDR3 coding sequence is TGTGCCACCCCCGGAGGAGGTAATGAAAAACTGTTTTTT. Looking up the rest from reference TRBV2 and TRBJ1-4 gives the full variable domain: EPEVTQTPSHQVTQMGQEVILRCVPISNHLYFYWYRQILGQKVEFLVSFYNNEISEKSEIFDDQFSVERPDGSNFTLKIRSTKLEDSAMYFCATPGGGNEKLFFGSGTQLSVL.

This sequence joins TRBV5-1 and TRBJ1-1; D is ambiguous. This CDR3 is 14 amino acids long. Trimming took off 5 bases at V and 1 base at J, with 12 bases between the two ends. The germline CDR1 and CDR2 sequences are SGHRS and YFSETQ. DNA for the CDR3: TGCGCCAGCAGTATCGGGGAAGCGAACACTGAAGCTTTCTTT. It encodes CASSIGEANTEAFF.

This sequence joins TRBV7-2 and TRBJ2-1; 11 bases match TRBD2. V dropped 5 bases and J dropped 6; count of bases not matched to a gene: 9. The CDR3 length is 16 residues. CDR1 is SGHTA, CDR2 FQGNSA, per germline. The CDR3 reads CASSPTGTSGSNEQFF. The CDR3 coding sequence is TGTGCCAGCAGCCCGACCGGGACTAGCGGCAGCAATGAGCAGTTCTTC.

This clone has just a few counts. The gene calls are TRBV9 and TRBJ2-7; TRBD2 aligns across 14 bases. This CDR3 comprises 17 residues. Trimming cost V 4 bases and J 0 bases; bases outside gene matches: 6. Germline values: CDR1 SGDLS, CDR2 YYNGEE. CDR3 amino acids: CASSPGLAGAPSYEQYF. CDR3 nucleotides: TGTGCCAGCAGCCCGGGACTAGCGGGAGCCCCCTCCTACGAGCAGTACTTC. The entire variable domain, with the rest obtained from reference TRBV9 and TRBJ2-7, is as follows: DSGVTQTPKHLITATGQRVTLRCSPRSGDLSVYWYQQSLDQGLQFLIQYYNGEERAKGNILERFSAQQFPDLHSELNLSSLELGDSALYFCASSPGLAGAPSYEQYFGPGTRLTVT.

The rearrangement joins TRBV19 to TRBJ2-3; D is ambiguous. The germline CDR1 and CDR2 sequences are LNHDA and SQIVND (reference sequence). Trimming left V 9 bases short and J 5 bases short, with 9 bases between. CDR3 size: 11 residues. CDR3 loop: CARSSQDTQYF. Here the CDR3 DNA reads TGTGCCAGATCGAGTCAAGATACGCAGTATTTT.

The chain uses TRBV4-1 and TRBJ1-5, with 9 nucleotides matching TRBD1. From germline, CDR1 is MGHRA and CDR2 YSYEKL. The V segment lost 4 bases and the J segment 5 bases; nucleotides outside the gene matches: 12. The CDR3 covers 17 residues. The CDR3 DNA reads TGCGCCAGCAGCCCAGACCCAAGTTGGACAGGGGATCAGCCCCAGCATTTT. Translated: CASSPDPSWTGDQPQHF.

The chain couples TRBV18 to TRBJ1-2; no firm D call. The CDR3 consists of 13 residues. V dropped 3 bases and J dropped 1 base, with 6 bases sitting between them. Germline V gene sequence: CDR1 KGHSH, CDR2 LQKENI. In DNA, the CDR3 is TGTGCCAGCTCACCTACGGGTAACTATGGCTACACCTTC. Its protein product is CASSPTGNYGYTF.

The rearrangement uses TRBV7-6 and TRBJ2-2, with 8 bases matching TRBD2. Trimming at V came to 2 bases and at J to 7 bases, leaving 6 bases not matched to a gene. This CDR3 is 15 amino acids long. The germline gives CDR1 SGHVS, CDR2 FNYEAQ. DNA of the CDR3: TGTGCCAGCAGCTTACCAGCGGGAGTCGGCGGGGAGCTGTTTTTT. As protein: CASSLPAGVGGELFF. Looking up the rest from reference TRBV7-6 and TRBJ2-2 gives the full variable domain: GAGVSQSPRYKVTKRGQDVALRCDPISGHVSLYWYRQALGQGPEFLTYFNYEAQQDKSGLPNDRFSAERPEGSISTLTIQRTEQRDSAMYRCASSLPAGVGGELFFGEGSRLTVL.

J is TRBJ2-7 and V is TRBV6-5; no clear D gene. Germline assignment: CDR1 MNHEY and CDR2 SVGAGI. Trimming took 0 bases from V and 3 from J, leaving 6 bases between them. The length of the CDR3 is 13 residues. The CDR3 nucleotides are TGTGCCAGCAGTTACTCCGACAACTACGAGCAGTACTTC. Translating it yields CASSYSDNYEQYF.

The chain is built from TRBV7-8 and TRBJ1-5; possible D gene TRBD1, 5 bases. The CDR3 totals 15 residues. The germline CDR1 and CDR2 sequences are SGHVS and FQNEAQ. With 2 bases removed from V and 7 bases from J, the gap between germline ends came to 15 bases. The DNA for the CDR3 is TGTGCCAGCAGCTTATTAGGGCAGGGAGGGCAGCCCCAGCATTTT. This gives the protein CASSLLGQGGQPQHF.